Here is one T cell receptor beta chain with its context. Its antigen remains undetermined. Base quality data are lacking; no much larger clone is found one base away. The immunoSEQ kit was used, according to the manufacturer's recommendations, to generate TCR beta libraries from genomic DNA. To prepare libraries, a first multiplex PCR with proprietary primers was run, followed by a second PCR that added unique barcodes, and a bead cleanup was done after each round. Each sample batch included a kit-provided positive control reaction and a negative control reaction. The final libraries were assessed on an Agilent 4200 TapeStation D1000 ScreenTape, pooled by volume, and quantified by qPCR. Sequencing was performed on an Illumina NextSeq500 with a MidOutput 150-cycle cartridge, and 156 Read1 and 15 Index1 cycles were run with kit custom primers. The pooled library was loaded at roughly 0.9 pM with roughly 19% PhiX control spiked in. The paper's processing steps were these. Vendor-processed data were analyzed in R, and a clonotype was defined as all T cells sharing the same CDR3 nucleotide sequence. For clone abundance analyses, frequencies were normalized to the 10,000 most abundant clones per sample. Public T cell clones, averaging fewer than five per sample, were removed before analysis. A difference in abundance of at least 32-fold between compartments was used to define tumor-enriched and baseline blood-enriched clonotypes. A beta-binomial differential abundance model was applied to find clonotypes that expanded or contracted between blood time points. Tumor-blood repertoire similarity was measured with the Baroni-Urbani and Buser coefficient, and group comparisons used two-tailed Wilcoxon tests in R. TCRdb mirrors the immuneACCESS table, restricted to in-frame sequences. Some clones are absent from its copies; in checked studies, under half trace to an unresolved V gene, and the reason for the others is unknown. V, J and clone size are taken as reported in that table, and D and trimming were inferred from the DNA itself. This sample is represented by some 50,000 clones; 65% to 90% of them were singletons. The top ten clones comprise about 31% of the sample.

These data belong to a study of radiation and T cells in renal cell carcinoma (dated by TCRdb to the early 2020s). General notes on the study: Samples came from a clinical trial, in which primary renal cell carcinomas received 15 Gy stereotactic body radiation therapy followed by nephrectomy 4 weeks later. TCR beta sequencing covered 50 to 55 samples in total, comprising some 26 tumors and approximately 27 peripheral blood samples. Across all 50 or so samples, around 4,000,000 unique CDR3 nucleotide sequences encoding around 2.8 million unique CDR3 amino acid sequences were identified. Summary of the overall study and its limitations: Changes in the blood repertoire were not tracked past 4 weeks after treatment. Because pretreatment tumor biopsies were not available, the baseline intratumoral presence of clonotypes could not be determined. Because the trial had a single-armed design, the trial could not examine how radiation dose or scheduling affected the TCR repertoire. In blood, the top tumor clonotypes increased from baseline to 2 weeks after radiation and then shrank by 4 weeks, which suggests a temporary expansion of tumor-resident clones.

What the time point label conveys for this sample: baseline pretreatment blood. Reading the label with the study, this specimen's treatment or condition is: 15 Gy SBRT to primary tumor, nephrectomy 4 weeks later. Serial peripheral blood from radiation-treated patients was sampled at baseline, 2 weeks and 4 weeks after SBRT to track tumor-enriched clonotypes. Renal cell carcinoma with clear cell pathology was present in all patients. Genomic DNA for TCR sequencing was prepared using the QIAamp DNA Blood Mini Kit (Qiagen). Samples were included in the analyses only if all quality control checks were passed. The clonotype originates from a woman between 65 and 79 years old with renal cell carcinoma. Specimen: blood, collected from a patient whose treatment included radiotherapy and nephrectomy.

In nucleotides, the sequence is TGTGCCAGCAGCTACGGACAGGAGAACACTGAAGCTTTCTTT. The encoded protein is CASSYGQENTEAFF. This chain is built from TRBV7-9 and TRBJ1-1; TRBD1 fits 7 bases in the junction. From V the trimming removes 4 bases and from J it removes 1 base, while the gene matches leave 3 bases of the junction unaccounted for. CDR1 SEHNR and CDR2 FQNEAQ were looked up in the germline V gene (reference sequence). The CDR3 measures 14 amino acids from cysteine to phenylalanine. Kept here is only the CDR3 DNA, which spans 42 bases and is read in frame from base 1.